This T cell receptor (beta chain) appears in the sequencing data of a study of technical replicates of blood from a few donors. The CDR3 has 17 amino acids. Germline V gene data show CDR1 as SEHNR and CDR2 as FQNEAQ (reference sequence). The V gene lost 3 bases and the J gene lost 2 bases, with 20 bases spanning the gap. The repertoire was sequenced with immunoSEQ multiplex PCR; TCRdb's copy has only in-frame clones and lacks some. The sample includes approximately 77,000 clones, around 94% seen only once; the top ten take 0.39%. The clonotype originates from a human donor in good health. Sequenced sample: T cells isolated from PBMCs. V gene TRBV7-9 combines with J gene TRBJ2-7; a possible D gene is TRBD1 (7 bases). Here the CDR3 reads CASSLAGGTGLAYEQYF. In DNA, the CDR3 is TGTGCCAGCAGCTTGGCAGGGGGGACGGGCCTAGCCTACGAGCAGTACTTC.